A selection of T cell receptor beta chains follows, all from one sample in a study of vaccination effects on CD4 cells after COVID-19. For these TCRs, the target antigens are not known. Generated by immunoSEQ multiplex PCR, the TCRdb table keeps only in-frame clones and is missing some. The sample lists 20,000 to 25,000 clones, over 65% seen once, with approximately 25% in the top ten. The sample here was CD4+ T cells from PBMCs cultured with HCoV-NL63 spike peptides, taken before COVID-19 vaccination. These receptors were obtained from a human donor who received a COVID-19 vaccine. CDR3s include the opening cysteine and the closing phenylalanine or tryptophan. The D gene is left open where the match is weak. Expanded clones are given a class, and other clones once, few, many or no size at all.

>TRBJ2-1|TRBV25-1|.|.
TGTGCCAGCAGCCTAAGGCAGGCTGAGCAGTTCTTC
CASSLRQAEQFF
>TRBJ1-2|TRBV11-2|few|.
TGTGCCAGCAGCTTAGAGGGGGCTATAGGCTACACCTTC
CASSLEGAIGYTF
>TRBJ2-7|TRBV6-5|.|.
TGTGCCAGCAGTTTCGAACCAAACGGAGGAGAGCAGTACTTC
CASSFEPNGGEQYF
>TRBJ2-1|TRBV5-1|.|.
TGCGCCAGCAGCTTGGGGCGGGGGCAGTTCTTC
CASSLGRGQFF
>TRBJ1-2|TRBV6-5|.|TRBD1
TGTGCCAGCAGGGGGACAGGCGGCTACACCTTC
CASRGTGGYTF
>TRBJ2-5|TRBV7-2|.|.
TGTGCCAGCAGCGCGGACTCTTTAGGGACCCAGTACTTC
CASSADSLGTQYF
>TRBJ2-5|TRBV14|.|TRBD2
TGTGCCAGCAACTCTCCTGGGTGGGGAAAAAAGAGCGGGGGTAAAGAGACCCAGTACTTC
CASNSPGWGKKSGGKETQYF
>TRBJ2-7|TRBV3-1/TRBV3-2|.|.
TGTGCCAGCAGCCTAACTGGACCCGTTGAGCAGTACTTC
CASSLTGPVEQYF
>TRBJ1-6|TRBV27|.|.
TGTGCCAGCAGTCCCGACACAGGGCTGAAGAATTCACCCCTCCACTTT
CASSPDTGLKNSPLHF
>TRBJ2-7|TRBV3-1/TRBV3-2|.|.
TGTGCCAGCAGCCAAGTGGACCACTACGAGCAGTACTTC
CASSQVDHYEQYF
>TRBJ2-7|TRBV27|.|.
TGTGCCAGCCCCCCCCCGGTAAGGTACGAGCAGTACTTC
CASPPPVRYEQYF
>TRBJ2-1|TRBV10-3|.|TRBD2
TGTGCCACGGCGGCGGGAGGGCCGTCCTACAATGAGCAGTTCTTC
CATAAGGPSYNEQFF
>TRBJ1-2|TRBV28|.|.
TGTGCCAGCAGTCCGAACCCTAACTATGGCTACACCTTC
CASSPNPNYGYTF
>TRBJ2-7|TRBV7-2|.|.
TGTGCCAGCAGCTTAGTAACAGGGACCTACGAGCAGTACTTC
CASSLVTGTYEQYF
>TRBJ1-5|TRBV3-1/TRBV3-2|.|.
TGTGCCAGCAGCCAAAGTCCACTCGGTATCTTGGTTCAGCCCCAGCATTTT
CASSQSPLGILVQPQHF
>TRBJ2-1|TRBV24-1|.|TRBD2
TGTGCCACCAGTGATTCAAGGGGTTGGGGGGGATACAATGAGCAGTTCTTC
CATSDSRGWGGYNEQFF